This T cell receptor beta chain originates from a study of blood T cell repertoires in COVID-19. Overall study context: Samples came from the United States, Italy and Spain, spanning acute and convalescent COVID-19. T cells, B-cell-depleted T cells, or PBMCs supplied cDNA or gDNA.

Ten or more counts support this clone. Germline V gene sequence: CDR1 SGHDN, CDR2 FVKESK. V dropped 1 base and J dropped 0 bases, with 9 bases sitting between them. The length of the CDR3 is 16 residues. In the authors' methods: Amplification with reference gene primers provided the estimates of nucleated cell counts. Method: immunoSEQ multiplex PCR; TCRdb's copy keeps in-frame clones and lacks some. V, J and clone size reflect that table, while D and trimming were determined from the DNA. Among approximately 150,000 clones, just over 85% were seen once, and the ten largest hold around 3.3%. This receptor was taken from a man in his 70s with acute or convalescent COVID-19. The sequencing input was peripheral blood. V gene TRBV14 combines with J gene TRBJ2-2; D may be TRBD2 (5 bases). This chain's CDR3 is CASSQVRVANTGELFF. The CDR3 DNA follows: TGTGCCAGCAGCCAAGTGAGGGTCGCGAACACCGGGGAGCTGTTTTTT.